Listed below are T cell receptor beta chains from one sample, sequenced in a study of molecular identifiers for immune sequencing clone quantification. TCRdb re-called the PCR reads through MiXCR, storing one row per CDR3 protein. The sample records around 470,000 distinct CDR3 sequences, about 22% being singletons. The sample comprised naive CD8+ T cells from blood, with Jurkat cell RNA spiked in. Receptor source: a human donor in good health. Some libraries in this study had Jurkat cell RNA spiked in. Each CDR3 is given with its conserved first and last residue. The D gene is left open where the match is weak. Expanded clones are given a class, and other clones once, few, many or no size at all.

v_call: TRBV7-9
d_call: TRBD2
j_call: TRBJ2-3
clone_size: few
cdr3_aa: CASSLVVAGGQDTQYF
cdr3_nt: TGTGCCAGCAGCTTAGTTGTAGCGGGGGGGCAAGATACGCAGTATTTT

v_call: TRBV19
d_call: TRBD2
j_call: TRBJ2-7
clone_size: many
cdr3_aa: CASSTGTIEQYF
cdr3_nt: TGTGCCAGTAGTACCGGGACTATCGAGCAGTACTTC

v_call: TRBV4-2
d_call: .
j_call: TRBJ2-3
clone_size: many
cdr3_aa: CASSQDVGGRGQYF
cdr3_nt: TGTGCCAGCAGCCAAGATGTAGGGGGAAGAGGGCAGTATTTT

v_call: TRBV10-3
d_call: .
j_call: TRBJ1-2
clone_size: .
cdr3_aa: CAISEETGQFLYGYTF
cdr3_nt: TGTGCCATCAGTGAAGAGACCGGACAGTTCCTCTATGGCTACACCTTC

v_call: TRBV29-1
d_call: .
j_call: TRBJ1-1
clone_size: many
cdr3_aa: CSVEYGVEAFF
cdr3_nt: TGCAGCGTTGAATATGGAGTTGAAGCTTTCTTT

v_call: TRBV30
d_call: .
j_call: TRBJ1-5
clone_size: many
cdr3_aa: CAWSRTASNQPQHF
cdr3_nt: TGTGCCTGGAGTCGGACAGCTAGCAATCAGCCCCAGCATTTT

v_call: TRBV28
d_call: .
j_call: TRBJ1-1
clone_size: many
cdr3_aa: CASSLDITEAFF
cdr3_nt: TGTGCCAGCAGTTTAGATATCACTGAAGCTTTCTTT

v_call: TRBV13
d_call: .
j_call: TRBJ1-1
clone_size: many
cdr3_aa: CASSEINKRGTEAFF
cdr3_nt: TGTGCCAGCAGCGAAATAAATAAACGGGGGACTGAAGCTTTCTTT

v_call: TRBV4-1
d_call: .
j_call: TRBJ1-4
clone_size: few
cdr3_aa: CASSQEDSANEKLFF
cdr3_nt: TGCGCCAGCAGTCAAGAGGACAGTGCGAATGAAAAACTGTTTTTT

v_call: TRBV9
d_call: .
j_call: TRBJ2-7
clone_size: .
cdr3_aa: CASSSGQISYEQYF
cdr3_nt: TGTGCCAGCAGCTCAGGACAGATCTCCTACGAGCAGTACTTC

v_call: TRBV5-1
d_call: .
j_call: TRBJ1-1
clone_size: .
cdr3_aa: CASSLGLSGLNTEAFF
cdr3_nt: TGCGCCAGCAGCTTGGGGTTATCGGGACTGAACACTGAAGCTTTCTTT

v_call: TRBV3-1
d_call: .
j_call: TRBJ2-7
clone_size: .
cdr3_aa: CASSQERRGEQYF
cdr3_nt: TGTGCCAGCAGCCAAGAGCGACGGGGCGAGCAGTACTTC

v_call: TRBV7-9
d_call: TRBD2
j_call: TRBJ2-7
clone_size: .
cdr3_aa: CASSPQLAGTYEQYF
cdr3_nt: TGTGCCAGCAGCCCCCAACTAGCGGGAACCTACGAGCAGTACTTC

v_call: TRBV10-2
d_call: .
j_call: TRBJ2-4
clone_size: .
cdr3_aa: CASSEFGRTKNIQYF
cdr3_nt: TGCGCCAGCAGTGAGTTCGGGAGAACCAAAAACATTCAGTACTTC

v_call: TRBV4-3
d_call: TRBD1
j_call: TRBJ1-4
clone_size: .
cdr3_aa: CASSPSRDSYEKLLF
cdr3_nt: TGCGCCAGCAGCCCAAGTAGGGACAGCTATGAAAAACTGCTTTTT

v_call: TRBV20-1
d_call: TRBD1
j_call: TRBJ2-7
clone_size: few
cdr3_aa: CSARARDRSPYEQYF
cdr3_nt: TGCAGTGCTAGAGCTAGGGACAGGAGTCCCTACGAGCAGTACTTC

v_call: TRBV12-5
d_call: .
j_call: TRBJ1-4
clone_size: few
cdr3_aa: CASGLVVAATNEKLFF
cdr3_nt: TGTGCTAGTGGTTTGGTAGTGGCCGCAACTAATGAAAAACTGTTTTTT

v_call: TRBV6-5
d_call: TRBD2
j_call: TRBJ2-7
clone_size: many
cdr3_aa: CASSTVLAGAYEQYF
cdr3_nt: TGTGCCAGCAGTACCGTACTAGCGGGAGCCTACGAGCAGTACTTC

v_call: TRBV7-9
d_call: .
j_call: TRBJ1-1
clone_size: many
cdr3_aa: CASSLDSRISPEAFF
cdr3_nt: TGTGCCAGCAGCTTAGATTCCCGGATTTCCCCTGAAGCTTTCTTT

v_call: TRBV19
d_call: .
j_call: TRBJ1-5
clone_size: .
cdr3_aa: CASQQQGRNQPQHF
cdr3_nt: TGTGCCAGTCAGCAGCAGGGACGCAATCAGCCCCAGCATTTT

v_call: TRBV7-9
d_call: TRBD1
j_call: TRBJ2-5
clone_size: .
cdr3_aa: CASSVSPDRTQETQYF
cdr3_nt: TGTGCCAGCAGCGTTTCCCCGGACAGGACCCAAGAGACCCAGTACTTC

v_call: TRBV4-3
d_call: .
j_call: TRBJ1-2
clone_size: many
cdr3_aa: CASSQDRTADNYGYTF
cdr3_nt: TGCGCCAGCAGCCAAGACCGGACAGCTGATAACTATGGCTACACCTTC

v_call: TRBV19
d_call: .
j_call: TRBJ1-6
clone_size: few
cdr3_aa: CASSTGHRSYNSPLHF
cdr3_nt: TGTGCCAGTAGTACAGGGCACCGATCCTATAATTCACCCCTCCACTTT

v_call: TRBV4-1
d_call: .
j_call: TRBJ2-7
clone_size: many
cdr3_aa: CASSQDLAGPYEQYF
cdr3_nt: TGCGCCAGCAGCCAAGATTTGGCAGGGCCTTACGAGCAGTACTTC

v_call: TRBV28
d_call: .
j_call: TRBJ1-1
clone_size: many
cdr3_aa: CASSFGGNTEAFF
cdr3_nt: TGTGCCAGCAGTTTTGGCGGGAACACTGAAGCTTTCTTT

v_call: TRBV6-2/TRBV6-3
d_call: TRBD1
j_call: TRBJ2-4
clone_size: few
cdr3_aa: CASSYSTPGTETYSTLAKNIQYF
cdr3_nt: TGTGCCAGCAGTTACTCGACTCCCGGGACAGAGACATATAGTACCTTAGCCAAAAACATTCAGTACTTC

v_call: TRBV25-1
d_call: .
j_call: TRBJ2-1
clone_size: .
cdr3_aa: CASSRQRTASYNEQFF
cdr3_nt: TGTGCCAGCAGTAGACAACGGACGGCGTCCTACAATGAGCAGTTCTTC

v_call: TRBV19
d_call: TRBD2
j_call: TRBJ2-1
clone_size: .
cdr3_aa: CASIGGLANEQFF
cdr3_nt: TGTGCCAGTATAGGGGGACTAGCAAATGAGCAGTTCTTC

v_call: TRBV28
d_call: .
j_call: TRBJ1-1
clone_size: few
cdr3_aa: CASSSYRQSTEAFF
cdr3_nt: TGTGCCAGCAGTTCCTACAGACAGTCGACTGAAGCTTTCTTT

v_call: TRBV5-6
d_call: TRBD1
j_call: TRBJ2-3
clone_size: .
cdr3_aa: CASKRDRGGDTQYF
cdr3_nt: TGTGCCAGTAAGAGGGACAGGGGGGGAGATACGCAGTATTTT

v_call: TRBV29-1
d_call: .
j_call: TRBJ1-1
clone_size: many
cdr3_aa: CSGDSTEAFF
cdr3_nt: TGCAGCGGCGACAGCACTGAAGCTTTCTTT

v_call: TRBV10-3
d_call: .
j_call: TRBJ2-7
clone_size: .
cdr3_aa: CAISESRQPYEQYF
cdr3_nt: TGTGCCATCAGTGAGTCGAGGCAGCCTTACGAGCAGTACTTC

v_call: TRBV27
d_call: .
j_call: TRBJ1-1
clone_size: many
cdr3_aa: CASSTQGVTEAFF
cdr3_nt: TGTGCCAGCAGTACCCAGGGAGTCACTGAAGCTTTCTTT

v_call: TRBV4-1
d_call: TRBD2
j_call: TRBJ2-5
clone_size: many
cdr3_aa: CASSQVGLGSETQYF
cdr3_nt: TGCGCCAGCAGCCAAGTAGGACTAGGATCGGAGACCCAGTACTTC

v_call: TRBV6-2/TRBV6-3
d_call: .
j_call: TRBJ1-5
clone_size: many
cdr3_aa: CASSYSTASSSWSQHF
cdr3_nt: TGTGCCAGCAGTTACTCGACAGCCAGTAGTTCGTGGTCCCAGCATTTT

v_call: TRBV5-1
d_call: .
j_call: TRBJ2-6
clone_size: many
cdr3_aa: CASSLPLPSGANVLTF
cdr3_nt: TGCGCCAGCAGCTTACCACTGCCCTCTGGGGCCAACGTCCTGACTTTC

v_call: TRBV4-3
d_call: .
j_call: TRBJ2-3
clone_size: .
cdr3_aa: CASSQDGDLRTDTQYF
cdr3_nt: TGCGCCAGCAGCCAAGATGGGGATTTAAGGACAGATACGCAGTATTTT

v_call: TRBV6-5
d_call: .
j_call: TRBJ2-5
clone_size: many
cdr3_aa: CASRTVYQETQYF
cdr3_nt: TGTGCCAGCAGAACAGTGTACCAAGAGACCCAGTACTTC

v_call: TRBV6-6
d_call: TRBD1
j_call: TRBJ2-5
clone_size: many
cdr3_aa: CASSLTGTQETQYF
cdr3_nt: TGTGCCAGCAGTCTGACAGGGACCCAAGAGACCCAGTACTTC

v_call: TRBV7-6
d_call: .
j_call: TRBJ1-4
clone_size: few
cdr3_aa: CASSALPGHGEGEKLFF
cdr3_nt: TGTGCCAGCAGCGCCCTCCCGGGACACGGGGAGGGGGAAAAACTGTTTTTT

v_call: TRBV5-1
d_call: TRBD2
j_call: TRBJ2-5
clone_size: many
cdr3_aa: CASGSGTSASETQYF
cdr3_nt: TGCGCCAGCGGATCCGGGACTAGCGCCTCAGAGACCCAGTACTTC

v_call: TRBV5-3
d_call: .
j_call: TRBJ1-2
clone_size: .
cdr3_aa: CASSGYYGYTF
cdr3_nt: TGTGCCAGCTCCGGGTACTATGGCTACACCTTC

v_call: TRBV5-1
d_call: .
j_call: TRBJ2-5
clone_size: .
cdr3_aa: CASSLGVASHETQYF
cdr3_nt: TGCGCCAGCAGCTTAGGGGTCGCGTCTCATGAGACCCAGTACTTC

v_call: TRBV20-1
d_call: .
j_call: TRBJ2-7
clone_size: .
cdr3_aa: CSARDFTGSLPYEQYF
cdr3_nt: TGCAGTGCTAGAGATTTTACAGGAAGTTTACCCTACGAGCAGTACTTC

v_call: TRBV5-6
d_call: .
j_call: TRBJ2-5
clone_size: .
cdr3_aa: CASSNMAGLQETQYF
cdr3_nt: TGTGCCAGCAGCAATATGGCGGGCCTCCAAGAGACCCAGTACTTC

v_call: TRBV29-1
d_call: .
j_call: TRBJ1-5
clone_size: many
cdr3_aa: CSVLDGYSNQPQHF
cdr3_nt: TGCAGCGTTCTAGACGGATATAGCAATCAGCCCCAGCATTTT

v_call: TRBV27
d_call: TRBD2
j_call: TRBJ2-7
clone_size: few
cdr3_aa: CASSQGLAVSYEQYF
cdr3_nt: TGTGCCAGCAGCCAGGGACTAGCGGTCTCCTACGAGCAGTACTTC

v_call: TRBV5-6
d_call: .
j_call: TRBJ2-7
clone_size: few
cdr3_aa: CASSLAASVTDYEQYF
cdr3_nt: TGTGCCAGCAGCTTGGCCGCCTCTGTGACAGACTACGAGCAGTACTTC

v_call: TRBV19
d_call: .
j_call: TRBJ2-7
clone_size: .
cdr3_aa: CASSIFLGSYEQYF
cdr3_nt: TGTGCCAGTAGTATCTTCCTAGGGTCCTACGAGCAGTACTTC

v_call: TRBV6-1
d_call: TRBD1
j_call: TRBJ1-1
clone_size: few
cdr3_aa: CASRTGSGTEAFF
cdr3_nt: TGTGCCAGCAGGACAGGGTCCGGCACTGAAGCTTTCTTT